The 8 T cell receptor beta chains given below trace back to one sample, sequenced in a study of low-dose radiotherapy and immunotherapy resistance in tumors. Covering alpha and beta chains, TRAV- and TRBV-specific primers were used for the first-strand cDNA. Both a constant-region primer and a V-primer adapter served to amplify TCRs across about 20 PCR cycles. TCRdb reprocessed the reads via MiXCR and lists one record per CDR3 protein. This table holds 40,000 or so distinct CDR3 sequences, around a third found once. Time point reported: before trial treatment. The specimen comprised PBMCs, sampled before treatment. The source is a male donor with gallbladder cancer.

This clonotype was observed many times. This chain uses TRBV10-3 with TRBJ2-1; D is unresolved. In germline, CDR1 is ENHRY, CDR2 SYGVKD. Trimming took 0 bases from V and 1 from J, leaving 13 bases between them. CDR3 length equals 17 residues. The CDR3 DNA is TGTGCCATCAGTGAGTCGAGTCTGGGTGGTTCCTACAATGAGCAGTTCTTC. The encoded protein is CAISESSLGGSYNEQFF.

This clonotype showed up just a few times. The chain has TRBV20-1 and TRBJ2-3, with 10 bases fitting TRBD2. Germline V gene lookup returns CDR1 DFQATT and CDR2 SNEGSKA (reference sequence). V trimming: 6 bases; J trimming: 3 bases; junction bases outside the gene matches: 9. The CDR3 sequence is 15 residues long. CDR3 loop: CSASVTSGITDTQYF. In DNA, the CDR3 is TGCAGTGCAAGCGTCACTAGCGGGATAACAGATACGCAGTATTTT.

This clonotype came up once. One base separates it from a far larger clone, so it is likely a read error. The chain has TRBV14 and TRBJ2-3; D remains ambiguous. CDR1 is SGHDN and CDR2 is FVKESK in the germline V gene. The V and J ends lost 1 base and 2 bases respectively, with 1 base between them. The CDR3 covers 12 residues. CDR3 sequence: CASSQVTDTQYF. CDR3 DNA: TGTGCCAGCAGCCAAGTCACAGATACGCAGTATTTT.

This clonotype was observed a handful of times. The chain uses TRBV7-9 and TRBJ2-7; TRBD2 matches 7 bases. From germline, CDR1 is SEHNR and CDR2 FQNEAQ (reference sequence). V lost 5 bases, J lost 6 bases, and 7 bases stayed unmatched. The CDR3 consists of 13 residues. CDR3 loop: CASSEGSGAEQYF. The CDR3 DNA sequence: TGTGCCAGCAGCGAAGGGAGCGGGGCCGAGCAGTACTTC.

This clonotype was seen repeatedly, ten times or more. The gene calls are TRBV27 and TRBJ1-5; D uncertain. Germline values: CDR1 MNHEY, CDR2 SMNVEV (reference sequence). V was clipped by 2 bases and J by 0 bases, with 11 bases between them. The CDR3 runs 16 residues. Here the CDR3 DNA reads TGTGCCAGCAGTTTAAGGCAGCCAAATAGCAATCAGCCCCAGCATTTT. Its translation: CASSLRQPNSNQPQHF.

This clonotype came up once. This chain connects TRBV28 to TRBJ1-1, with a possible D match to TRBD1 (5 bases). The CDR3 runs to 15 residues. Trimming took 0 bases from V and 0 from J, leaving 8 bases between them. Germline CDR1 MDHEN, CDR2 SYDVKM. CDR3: CASSLWGLLNTEAFF. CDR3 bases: TGTGCCAGCAGTTTATGGGGACTGCTGAACACTGAAGCTTTCTTT.

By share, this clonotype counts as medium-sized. In nucleotides, the CDR3 is TGTGCCAGCAGTTATGGGACAGGGGATACGGATACGCAGTATTTT. Translation: CASSYGTGDTDTQYF. The genes are TRBV6-6 and TRBJ2-3; the match to TRBD1 covers 10 bases. The CDR3 has 15 amino acids. J lost 6 bases, V lost 3 bases, and 6 bases had no gene match. Germline lookup yields CDR1 MNHNY and CDR2 SVGAGI (reference sequence).

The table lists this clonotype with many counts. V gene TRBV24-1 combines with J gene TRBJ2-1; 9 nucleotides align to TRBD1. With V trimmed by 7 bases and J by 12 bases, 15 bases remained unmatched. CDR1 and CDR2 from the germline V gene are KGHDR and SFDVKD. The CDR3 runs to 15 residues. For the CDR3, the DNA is TGTGCCACCAGCGCGGGGGACAGGGCGACCGGCGGGCAGTTCTTC. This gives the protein CATSAGDRATGGQFF.